Described below is a single T cell receptor (beta chain) sequence and its context. Its antigen remains unknown. Other DNA sequences in this specimen translate into the identical CDR3. This CDR3 has 13 residues. Germline V gene lookup returns CDR1 SGHNT and CDR2 YYREEE (reference sequence). V was shortened by 0 bases and J by 4 bases, with 6 bases between the two germline ends. This sample is drawn from a study of beta chain features in type 1 diabetes. Populations isolated by sorting all had purity greater than 98%. Study results and limitations: Across all four CD4+ subsets, people with type 1 diabetes showed modestly shorter TCRB CDR3s.

TCRB transcripts that were expressed got sequenced, as all of the isolated RNA had been reverse transcribed. The table came from immunoSEQ multiplex PCR; TCRdb's copy has only in-frame clones and leaves some out. Among roughly 700,000 clones listed, about an eighth were seen once. The chain employs TRBV5-4 and TRBJ2-3; no clear D gene. The TCR comes from a man younger than 35 with type 1 diabetes. Input material: naive CD4+ T cells from blood. The CDR3 nucleotides are TGTGCCAGCAGCTTGGAAGGTGCAGATACGCAGTATTTT. This sequence encodes CASSLEGADTQYF.